This TCR beta chain was obtained from a study of cytomegalovirus exposure and HLA in healthy donors. Overall study context: An early data release held tens of millions of unique TCRs from HLA-typed donors. Study results and caveats: Earlier findings revealed that most TCR beta V segments proved productive either about 87% or about 30% of the time.

Germline CDR1 SNHLY, CDR2 FYNNEI. The CDR3 length is 12 residues. Trimming took off 4 bases at V and 4 bases at J, with 5 bases between the two ends. To note about this clone: The antigen is unknown.

The PCR contained 60 Vbeta and 13 Jbeta primers. Some clones are missing from TCRdb's copy, which holds only in-frame ones; the method was immunoSEQ multiplex PCR. The table lists roughly 180,000 clones, around 74% of them singletons. Input material: PBMCs. This TCR was sampled from a male donor in good health and CMV-seronegative. The V gene is TRBV2, the J gene TRBJ2-1; D is perhaps TRBD2 (5 bases). In nucleotides, the CDR3 is TGTGCCAGCAGTGGGAGGTACAATGAGCAGTTCTTC. Its translation is CASSGRYNEQFF.